These 26 T cell receptor beta chains originate from one sample sequenced in a study of blood T cell repertoires in COVID-19. Clones were sequenced by immunoSEQ multiplex PCR, and TCRdb holds only the in-frame ones, with some missing. The sample carries about 180,000 clones, roughly 86% recorded once. Sequencing was carried out using peripheral blood. These TCRs come from a woman aged 45-65 years with acute or convalescent COVID-19.

The DNA of the CDR3 is TGCAGCGTCTATAAGGACAGGGGGTATGGCTACACCTTC. Translation: CSVYKDRGYGYTF. The chain joins TRBV29-1 to TRBJ1-2; 10 nucleotides line up with TRBD1. CDR3 length equals 13 residues. V trimming: 6 bases; J trimming: 5 bases; junction bases outside the gene matches: 6. Germline-derived CDR1 and CDR2 are SQVTM and ANQGSEA.

The V call is TRBV21-1, the J call TRBJ2-7; the table's D call, TRBD1, has no DNA check behind it. TRBV21-1 is described as a pseudogene. The CDR3 is 20 amino acids. The CDR3 DNA sequence: TGTGCCAGCAGCAGATGTGATTTGACAGGGGAAGGTCTCCTAATAGGCGAGCAGTACTTC. This sequence encodes CASSRCDLTGEGLLIGEQYF.

V usage is TRBV6-2 or TRBV6-3 and J usage is TRBJ1-5; 9 nucleotides match TRBD1. There are 16 residues in the CDR3. J was trimmed by 4 bases and V by 5 bases; bases with no gene match: 9. Germline V CDR1 and CDR2: MNHEY, SVGEGT. The DNA of the CDR3 is TGTGCCAGCAGTCCGGGACAGGGTCTCCCGAATCAGCCCCAGCATTTT. It encodes CASSPGQGLPNQPQHF.

This clone was detected only once. The sample carries other DNA sequences with the same CDR3. V gene TRBV5-1 combines with J gene TRBJ1-2; the match to TRBD1 covers 8 bases. V trimming: 4 bases; J trimming: 4 bases; junction bases outside the gene matches: 3. The CDR3 extends over 13 amino acids. Germline V gene data show CDR1 as SGHRS and CDR2 as YFSETQ. CDR3 in DNA: TGCGCCAGCAGCCCAGACAGGGGCTATGGCTACACCTTC. Translating it yields CASSPDRGYGYTF.

V gene TRBV7-3 combines with J gene TRBJ2-5; TRBD1 is a possible D gene (5 bases). V lost 5 bases and J lost 3, with 10 bases in between. CDR1 is SGHTA, CDR2 FQGTGA, per germline. The CDR3 covers 13 residues. The CDR3 reads CASSPGPKETQYF. The CDR3 DNA follows: TGTGCCAGCAGCCCAGGGCCAAAAGAGACCCAGTACTTC.

This sequence joins TRBV19 and TRBJ1-2; D is uncertain. CDR1 LNHDA and CDR2 SQIVND come from the germline V gene (reference sequence). This CDR3 is built from 15 residues. Trimming removed 3 bases from V and 0 bases from J, with 11 bases in between. The CDR3 sequence is CASSIPGIPNYGYTF. The CDR3 DNA sequence: TGTGCCAGTAGTATCCCGGGGATCCCTAACTATGGCTACACCTTC.

This sequence joins TRBV7-2 and TRBJ2-1, with TRBD2 matching 8 bases. This CDR3 has 18 residues. V lost 2 bases to trimming and J lost 2 bases; unmatched junction nucleotides: 11. Germline assignment: CDR1 SGHTA and CDR2 FQGNSA. This CDR3 is CASSLKGLVPFTYNEQFF. The CDR3 DNA sequence: TGTGCCAGCAGCTTAAAGGGACTAGTCCCTTTTACCTACAATGAGCAGTTCTTC. Supplemented by reference TRBV7-2 and TRBJ2-1, the full variable domain reads GAGVSQSPSNKVTEKGKDVELRCDPISGHTALYWYRQSLGQGLEFLIYFQGNSAPDKSGLPSDRFSAERTGGSVSTLTIQRTQQEDSAVYLCASSLKGLVPFTYNEQFFGPGTRLTVL.

The chain employs TRBV18 and TRBJ2-3; 11 bases are a match to TRBD2. Trimming cost V 8 bases and J 6 bases; bases outside gene matches: 10. This CDR3 region has 15 residues. CDR1 is KGHSH and CDR2 is LQKENI in the germline V gene. CDR3 sequence (DNA): TGTGCCAGCCGCAATAGCGGGGGGGCCCGGGATACGCAGTATTTT. This translates into CASRNSGGARDTQYF.

This clone was detected only once. V is TRBV19 and J is TRBJ1-2; 8 bases are shared with TRBD1. Germline-derived CDR1 and CDR2 are LNHDA and SQIVND (reference sequence). The CDR3 is 17 residues long. Trimming removed 2 bases from V and 1 base from J; junction bases left unmatched: 9. This chain's CDR3 is CASSIRTGKEGNYGYTF. DNA of the CDR3: TGTGCCAGTAGTATACGGACAGGGAAAGAGGGTAACTATGGCTACACCTTC.

The rearrangement links TRBV15 to TRBJ2-7; perhaps TRBD2 as D (6 bases). Germline loops: CDR1 LNHNV, CDR2 YYDKDF (reference sequence). Trimming pared 5 bases from V and 3 bases from J, leaving 11 bases between. The CDR3 extends over 13 amino acids. CDR3 DNA sequence: TGTGCCACCAGCGCTCGGGGAGGCTACGAGCAGTACTTC. It encodes CATSARGGYEQYF.

This clone was counted between two and nine times. The chain couples TRBV7-9 to TRBJ1-1, with unresolved D. Trimming removed 1 base from V and 5 bases from J, with 17 bases in between. There are 16 residues in the CDR3. CDR1 and CDR2 from the germline V gene are SEHNR and FQNEAQ (reference sequence). Here the CDR3 DNA reads TGTGCCAGCAGCTTAGAAGGAGGGAGACATGGAACTGAAGCTTTCTTT. Its translation is CASSLEGGRHGTEAFF.

The rearrangement links TRBV2 to TRBJ1-5; no firm D call. Trimming removed 4 bases at V and 6 bases at J, with 10 bases between. The CDR3 has 13 residues. The germline V gene has CDR1 SNHLY and CDR2 FYNNEI. The CDR3 loop reads CASSGLGFQPQHF. The CDR3 coding sequence is TGTGCCAGCAGTGGTTTGGGCTTTCAGCCCCAGCATTTT.

This sequence joins TRBV24-1 and TRBJ1-2, with a weak D call TRBD1 (6 bases). This CDR3 is 15 amino acids long. Germline V gene sequence: CDR1 KGHDR, CDR2 SFDVKD. With 7 bases removed from V and 2 bases from J, the gap between germline ends came to 16 bases. In DNA form, the CDR3 reads TGTGCCACCAGCGCCGGGACACCGGGGAACTATGGCTACACCTTC. This gives the protein CATSAGTPGNYGYTF.

This chain connects TRBV21-1 to TRBJ1-2; the D call of TRBD1 is as the table states it, not checked on the DNA. TRBV21-1 is listed as a pseudogene. CDR3 size: 14 residues. The CDR3 spells CASSLKGWDYGYTF. The CDR3 DNA follows: TGTGCCAGCAGCTTGAAGGGGTGGGACTATGGCTACACCTTC.

J is TRBJ1-1 and V is TRBV19; 7 bases agree with TRBD1. Germline trimming cut 4 bases from V and 8 bases from J; bases unmatched to any gene: 13. CDR3 length: 15 amino acids. Germline CDR1 and CDR2: LNHDA and SQIVND (reference sequence). The CDR3 is CASSTDRDFEEEAFF. CDR3 sequence (DNA): TGTGCCAGTAGTACCGACAGGGATTTCGAGGAGGAAGCTTTCTTT.

The chain employs TRBV15 and TRBJ1-1, with D tentatively TRBD1 (6 bases). The V gene lost 3 bases and the J gene lost 0 bases, with 8 bases spanning the gap. Germline CDR1 and CDR2: LNHNV and YYDKDF (reference sequence). The CDR3 has 14 residues. CDR3 nucleotides: TGTGCCACCAGCAGGGACAGCGTGAACACTGAAGCTTTCTTT. It codes for CATSRDSVNTEAFF.

The chain combines TRBV2 with TRBJ2-1, with D possibly matching TRBD1 (5 bases). CDR1 and CDR2 (germline): SNHLY, FYNNEI. CDR3 length: 13 amino acids. V was trimmed by 5 bases and J by 4 bases, leaving 9 bases between them. The CDR3 sequence: CASSQTVYNEQFF. CDR3 coding DNA: TGTGCCAGCAGTCAGACAGTTTACAATGAGCAGTTCTTC.

The chain has TRBV12-3 or TRBV12-4 and TRBJ1-5; no definite D call. Between the trimmed V and J ends, which lost 6 bases and 6 bases, there was a span of 6 bases. CDR3 length equals 11 residues. The CDR3 DNA sequence: TGTGCCAGCAGCTCGGGTCAGCCCCAGCATTTT. Residues: CASSSGQPQHF.

The rearrangement links TRBV11-2 to TRBJ2-1; 8 bases align to TRBD2. The CDR3 sequence is 14 residues long. Looked up from germline, CDR1 is SGHAT and CDR2 is FQNNGV. V was pared by 5 bases and J by 10 bases, with 10 bases of the junction left unmatched. CDR3 loop: CASSASGGQGEQFF. The CDR3 nucleotides read TGTGCCAGCAGCGCCAGCGGGGGTCAAGGAGAGCAGTTCTTC.

The J gene is TRBJ2-5, the V gene TRBV3-1 (or the pseudogene TRBV3-2); D perhaps matches TRBD2 (5 bases). The germline gives CDR1 LGHDT, CDR2 YNNKEL (reference sequence). The CDR3 runs 13 residues. The ends were cut back, 4 bases at V and 4 bases at J, with 10 bases in the middle. CDR3 sequence reads: CASSPLRGETQYF. DNA of the CDR3: TGTGCCAGCAGCCCCCTCCGGGGAGAGACCCAGTACTTC.

The chain joins TRBV7-2 to TRBJ1-6; 7 nucleotides match TRBD1. After removal of 4 bases from V and 5 bases from J, the junction contained 5 bases not matched to a gene. The germline V gene has CDR1 SGHTA and CDR2 FQGNSA. This CDR3 contains 15 residues. The CDR3 loop is CASSSGQRDNSPLHF. CDR3 DNA: TGTGCCAGCAGCTCGGGACAGAGAGATAATTCACCCCTCCACTTT.

The chain carries TRBV18 and TRBJ1-2; D is uncertain. Trimming stripped 10 bases from V and 12 bases from J, with 12 bases between. The length of the CDR3 is 9 residues. Germline lookup yields CDR1 KGHSH and CDR2 LQKENI. Here the CDR3 reads CAKEPQDTF. The CDR3 DNA follows: TGTGCCAAAGAACCCCAGGACACCTTC.

Only one count was recorded for this clone. The rearrangement joins TRBV2 to TRBJ1-6; 7 bases are shared with TRBD1. The CDR3 runs to 15 residues. The V and J ends lost 7 bases and 7 bases, in that order; junction bases with no gene match: 10. The germline CDR1 and CDR2 sequences are SNHLY and FYNNEI. The CDR3 sequence is CASTVRDSLNSPLHF. CDR3 DNA sequence: TGTGCCAGCACCGTCCGGGACAGCTTAAATTCACCCCTCCACTTT.

V and J are TRBV7-2 and TRBJ2-7; D gene ambiguous. Per the germline V gene, CDR1 is SGHTA and CDR2 is FQGNSA. V lost 5 bases and J lost 3, with 8 bases in between. The CDR3 spans 12 residues. As DNA, the CDR3 is TGTGCCAGCAGCCTTAGCATCTACGAGCAGTACTTC. It encodes CASSLSIYEQYF.

The J gene is TRBJ1-6, the V gene TRBV11-2; D unclear. The CDR3 is made up of 14 amino acids. Germline CDR1 and CDR2: SGHAT and FQNNGV. Trimming shortened V by 1 base and J by 6 bases, and 7 bases separated the two germline ends. The CDR3 here is CASSLGPSNSPLHF. CDR3 nucleotide sequence: TGTGCCAGCAGCTTAGGTCCCAGTAATTCACCCCTCCACTTT.

The sample holds a few counts of this clone. The V call is TRBV5-1, the J call TRBJ1-2; 12 bases agree with TRBD1. CDR1 is SGHRS and CDR2 is YFSETQ in the germline V gene. The CDR3 is made up of 16 amino acids. Germline trimming cut 3 bases from V and 6 bases from J; bases unmatched to any gene: 9. Written as DNA, the CDR3 is TGCGCCAGCAGCTCTTCCGGGACAGGGGGCGCCAATGGCTACACCTTC. Translation: CASSSSGTGGANGYTF.